This T cell receptor (beta chain) was obtained from a study of blood T cells in healthy people across ages. A J-beta primer mix and a sample-barcoded 5' primer were used in a second PCR of about 7 to 12 cycles. One entry per CDR3 protein, called by TCRdb with MiXCR from the 5' RACE reads. The table has around 500,000 distinct CDR3 sequences, about 27% seen once. The CDR3 is made up of 14 amino acids. Germline-derived CDR1 and CDR2 are ENHRY and SYGVKD. V lost 8 bases, J lost 5 bases, and 19 bases lay in between. The data were also submitted as part of a second study, on T cells of mothers and their children. That work adds: All extracted RNA went into cDNA synthesis, about 1.4 ug per 15 ul.

The chain employs TRBV10-3 and TRBJ2-7, with D perhaps TRBD2 (5 bases). The clonotype originates from a boy between 2 and 10 years old in good health. The sequenced sample was blood. The CDR3 bases are TGTGCCATCGGTAAGAGGGCCGAGGGTGACGAGCAGTACTTC. Residues: CAIGKRAEGDEQYF.